The 2 T cell receptor beta chains below come from one sample, sequenced in a study of T-cell reconstitution after alpha-beta-depleted transplantation in children. A TCRbeta library incorporating unique molecular identifiers was prepared. TCRdb re-called the PCR reads through MiXCR, storing one row per CDR3 protein. The sample consists of about 72,000 distinct CDR3 sequences, more than 5.5% of them appearing once. Sequencing used PBMCs from the stem cell graft donor, obtained from the stem cell graft. The receptors stem from a human donor who donated a stem cell graft to a child with acute lymphoblastic leukemia.

This clonotype occurred many times. The genes are TRBV27 and TRBJ2-4, with D perhaps matching TRBD2 (6 bases). Germline V gene lookup returns CDR1 MNHEY and CDR2 SMNVEV (reference sequence). The CDR3 extends over 14 amino acids. V lost 8 bases to trimming and J lost 0 bases, with 11 bases between them. In nucleotides, the CDR3 is TGTGCCAGCCGGTCGGGACTAGCCAAAAACATTCAGTACTTC. It is translated as CASRSGLAKNIQYF.

This clonotype was seen repeatedly, ten times or more. The CDR3 DNA reads TGTGCCAGCAGCCAAGACGGGGACAGGGGCAATCAGCCCCAGCATTTT. It specifies CASSQDGDRGNQPQHF. The chain recombines TRBV4-2 with TRBJ1-5; the match to TRBD1 covers 9 bases. The CDR3 sequence is 16 residues long. Germline V gives CDR1 LGHNA, CDR2 YNFKEQ. Germline trimming cut 0 bases from V and 2 bases from J; bases unmatched to any gene: 2.